This T cell receptor (beta chain) derives from a study of brain T cells in children with intractable seizures. The CDR3 runs to 17 residues. V dropped 0 bases and J dropped 3 bases, with 16 bases sitting between them. Germline CDR1 and CDR2: LGHDT and YNNKEL (reference sequence). Sequencing was performed with immunoSEQ multiplex PCR; in TCRdb, only in-frame clones are kept and a portion is missing. The sample lists 300,000 to 400,000 clones, about 93% occurring once. Regarding time point: blood from clinic visit 5 months post-surgery; TSC patient then seizure free. This rearrangement joins TRBV3-1 (or the pseudogene TRBV3-2) to TRBJ2-3; TRBD2 might be the D (5 bases). This TCR was sampled from a boy in the first two years of life with tuberous sclerosis and intractable seizures. Specimen: peripheral blood, collected less than 6 months after surgery. The CDR3 DNA follows: TGTGCCAGCAGCCAAGAAGGTGGAGGTAGCGTAACAGATACGCAGTATTTT. Its translation is CASSQEGGGSVTDTQYF.